Presented here are 21 T cell receptor beta chains from one specimen sequenced in a study of early T cells in non-severe SARS-CoV-2 infection. One entry per CDR3 protein results from TCRdb running MiXCR on the 5' RACE reads. The table includes approximately 70,000 distinct CDR3 sequences, roughly 11% detected once. This specimen was whole blood, taken at baseline. Every receptor here comes from an adult who was a healthcare worker with PCR-confirmed SARS-CoV-2 infection or an uninfected control (not recorded which).

This clonotype came up a few times. V and J are TRBV7-2 and TRBJ2-2; 9 positions agree with TRBD2. V lost 3 bases and J lost 2; bases outside the gene matches: 1. The CDR3 has 15 residues. CDR1 is SGHTA, CDR2 FQGNSA, per germline. CDR3 in amino acids: CASSLRGGNTGELFF. In DNA, the CDR3 is TGTGCCAGCAGCTTGCGGGGGGGAAACACCGGGGAGCTGTTTTTT.

The sample holds many counts of this clonotype. DNA of the CDR3: TGTGCTAGTGGTCCTGGGGCAGTGAACACCGGGGAGCTGTTTTTT. It encodes CASGPGAVNTGELFF. This chain joins TRBV12-5 and TRBJ2-2; D is perhaps TRBD1 (5 bases). Per the germline V gene, CDR1 is LGHNT and CDR2 is FRNRAP. CDR3 length equals 15 residues. V shed 5 bases and J shed 1 base, with 11 bases lying between them.

The chain carries TRBV30 and TRBJ2-3; TRBD2 might be the D (5 bases). In germline, CDR1 is GTSNPN, CDR2 SVGIG (reference sequence). V was pared by 3 bases and J by 2 bases, with 9 bases between. This CDR3 has 13 amino acids. The DNA of the CDR3 is TGTGCCTGGAGCGGAGGTTACACAGATACGCAGTATTTT. Translating it yields CAWSGGYTDTQYF.

Ten or more counts support this clonotype. The genes are TRBV5-1 and TRBJ2-7; TRBD1 aligns across 7 bases. The germline V gene encodes CDR1 SGHRS and CDR2 YFSETQ. Germline trimming cut 2 bases from V and 5 bases from J; bases unmatched to any gene: 7. The CDR3 consists of 14 residues. In DNA, the CDR3 is TGCGCCAGCAGCTTAGGGACAGAGGACAACGAGCAGTACTTC. This translates into CASSLGTEDNEQYF.

The CDR3 here is CASSLDRGDSYEQYF. CDR3 sequence (DNA): TGTGCCAGCAGCTTGGACAGGGGCGACTCCTACGAGCAGTACTTC. The chain is built from TRBV7-8 and TRBJ2-7, with 9 bases that match TRBD1. Per germline, CDR1 SGHVS and CDR2 FQNEAQ. The CDR3 extends over 15 amino acids. V lost 3 bases to trimming and J lost 0 bases; unmatched junction nucleotides: 3.

This clonotype came up many times. The J gene is TRBJ2-5, the V gene TRBV6-2 or TRBV6-3; 9 nucleotides match TRBD2. The CDR3 has 16 residues. Germline lookup yields CDR1 MNHEY and CDR2 SVGEGT. Trimming cost V 2 bases and J 5 bases; bases outside gene matches: 9. In DNA, the CDR3 is TGTGCCAGCAGTTACCTTAGTAGCGGGAGAGGCGAGACCCAGTACTTC. Translated: CASSYLSSGRGETQYF.

V usage is TRBV18 and J usage is TRBJ2-1; 9 bases line up with TRBD2. V trimming: 6 bases; J trimming: 7 bases; junction bases outside the gene matches: 16. Germline assignment: CDR1 KGHSH and CDR2 LQKENI. The CDR3 has 17 amino acids. CDR3 sequence reads: CASSRVIASGNGNEQFF. In DNA, the CDR3 is TGTGCCAGCTCCCGGGTTATCGCTAGCGGGAACGGAAATGAGCAGTTCTTC.

This clonotype was recorded a few times. The rearrangement joins TRBV20-1 to TRBJ2-3; D remains unclear. The CDR3 loop spans 14 amino acids. V lost 1 base to trimming and J lost 6 bases, with 14 bases between them. The germline V gene encodes CDR1 DFQATT and CDR2 SNEGSKA (reference sequence). CDR3 sequence (DNA): TGCAGTGCTAGAGGTCCCCCTGGTGGGGATACGCAGTATTTT. This gives the protein CSARGPPGGDTQYF.

The table lists this clonotype with a few counts. The chain links TRBV30 to TRBJ2-5, with D maybe TRBD1 (5 bases). The length of the CDR3 is 14 residues. V lost 0 bases, J lost 4 bases, and 12 bases lay in between. Germline CDR1 GTSNPN, CDR2 SVGIG (reference sequence). CDR3 in DNA: TGTGCCTGGAGTGTACAGGCAGGGCGAGAGACCCAGTACTTC. As protein: CAWSVQAGRETQYF.

This chain connects TRBV9 to TRBJ2-5; D assignment may be TRBD1 or TRBD2 (6 bases each). The CDR3 sequence is 12 residues long. Trimming took 1 base from V and 9 from J, leaving 10 bases between them. Per germline, CDR1 SGDLS and CDR2 YYNGEE. The CDR3: CASSVSGAPQYF. CDR3 DNA: TGTGCCAGCAGCGTATCGGGGGCGCCCCAGTACTTC.

This clonotype was recorded at least ten times. The chain is built from TRBV4-1 and TRBJ1-5; tentatively, D is TRBD1 (5 bases). V lost 0 bases to trimming and J lost 7 bases, with 10 bases between them. Germline V gene sequence: CDR1 MGHRA, CDR2 YSYEKL. The CDR3 totals 14 residues. CDR3 in DNA: TGCGCCAGCAGCCAAGACAGGGCGAGCCAGCCCCAGCATTTT. Residues: CASSQDRASQPQHF.

This clonotype was seen ten or more times. The J gene is TRBJ2-7, the V gene TRBV27; 7 bases are shared with TRBD1. CDR3 length equals 14 residues. J was trimmed by 3 bases and V by 3 bases; bases with no gene match: 5. Germline CDR1 MNHEY, CDR2 SMNVEV (reference sequence). CDR3 amino acids: CASSFRRGIYEQYF. CDR3 DNA sequence: TGTGCCAGCAGTTTCCGCAGGGGGATCTACGAGCAGTACTTC.

This clonotype was seen only a few times. This chain uses TRBV7-2 with TRBJ1-4; 8 bases line up with TRBD1. Germline CDR1 and CDR2: SGHTA and FQGNSA. V dropped 5 bases and J dropped 7; count of bases not matched to a gene: 15. There are 17 residues in the CDR3. Here the CDR3 DNA reads TGTGCCAGCAGCGCGACAGGGGCTACCCTACTTAGTGAAAAACTGTTTTTT. It is translated as CASSATGATLLSEKLFF.

This clonotype has more than one count but fewer than ten. J is TRBJ2-2 and V is TRBV7-2, with D uncertain. This CDR3 is 12 amino acids long. V gave up 2 bases and J gave up 7 bases, with 5 bases separating them. CDR1 SGHTA and CDR2 FQGNSA come from the germline V gene. Here the CDR3 DNA reads TGTGCCAGCAGCTTAAGGGTCGGGGAGCTGTTTTTT. This translates into CASSLRVGELFF. Supplemented by reference TRBV7-2 and TRBJ2-2, the full variable domain reads GAGVSQSPSNKVTEKGKDVELRCDPISGHTALYWYRQSLGQGLEFLIYFQGNSAPDKSGLPSDRFSAERTGGSVSTLTIQRTQQEDSAVYLCASSLRVGELFFGEGSRLTVL.

The CDR3 spells CASSPGPGGYEQYF. DNA for the CDR3: TGTGCCAGCAGCCCGGGACCCGGGGGGTACGAGCAGTACTTC. The chain has TRBV6-6 and TRBJ2-7; 7 bases match TRBD2. Trimming at V came to 6 bases and at J to 4 bases, leaving 9 bases not matched to a gene. The CDR3 is 14 amino acids. CDR1 and CDR2 from the germline V gene are MNHNY and SVGAGI (reference sequence).

The rearrangement uses TRBV12-3 or TRBV12-4 and TRBJ2-3; D not resolved. Between the trimmed V and J ends, which lost 5 bases and 2 bases, there was a span of 8 bases. CDR3 length equals 13 residues. CDR3 region: CASSPRATDTQYF. CDR3 in DNA: TGTGCCAGCAGTCCTCGGGCCACAGATACGCAGTATTTT.

The gene calls are TRBV10-3 and TRBJ2-5; no definite D call. The V end was cut by 3 bases, the J end by 1 base, with 6 bases between. The CDR3 has 13 residues. Germline V gives CDR1 ENHRY, CDR2 SYGVKD. The CDR3 coding sequence is TGTGCCATCAGTGATGGAAGCCAAGAGACCCAGTACTTC. It specifies CAISDGSQETQYF.

The sample holds many counts of this clonotype. V usage is TRBV30 and J usage is TRBJ1-3; 9 nucleotides line up with TRBD1. J lost 3 bases, V lost 2 bases, and 8 bases had no gene match. From germline, CDR1 is GTSNPN and CDR2 SVGIG (reference sequence). This CDR3 contains 16 residues. Written as DNA, the CDR3 is TGTGCCTGGAGTCTAACGCCGGGACAGGGTGGAAACACCATATATTTT. Its protein product is CAWSLTPGQGGNTIYF.

This clonotype was observed at least ten times. The V call is TRBV20-1, the J call TRBJ1-2; TRBD1 agrees at 7 bases. This CDR3 has 14 amino acids. Germline lookup yields CDR1 DFQATT and CDR2 SNEGSKA (reference sequence). J was trimmed by 2 bases and V by 5 bases; bases with no gene match: 8. The CDR3 spells CSAPKTGYNYGYTF. The CDR3 nucleotides are TGCAGTGCTCCCAAGACAGGGTACAACTATGGCTACACCTTC.

There are a few counts of this clonotype. The V call is TRBV5-1, the J call TRBJ1-1; TRBD1 agrees at 7 bases. V lost 4 bases and J lost 4; bases outside the gene matches: 10. There are 15 residues in the CDR3. CDR1 and CDR2 (germline): SGHRS, YFSETQ. CDR3: CASSGEVGQATEAFF. The CDR3 DNA reads as TGCGCCAGCAGCGGGGAGGTAGGACAGGCCACTGAAGCTTTCTTT.

This clonotype has a count of ten or more. The genes are TRBV29-1 and TRBJ2-5; 9 bases line up with TRBD2. Looked up from germline, CDR1 is SQVTM and CDR2 is ANQGSEA. The V gene end was trimmed by 7 bases and the J gene end by 2 bases; junction bases not matched to a gene: 8. The CDR3 is 14 amino acids. CDR3 sequence (DNA): TGCAGCGCCCGGGCGGGAGGGCCACAAGAGACCCAGTACTTC. Translated: CSARAGGPQETQYF. The full variable domain, completed using reference TRBV29-1 and TRBJ2-5, is SAVISQKPSRDICQRGTSLTIQCQVDSQVTMMFWYRQQPGQSLTLIATANQGSEATYESGFVIDKFPISRPNLTFSTLTVSNMSPEDSSIYLCSARAGGPQETQYFGPGTRLLVL.